This T cell receptor beta chain was profiled in a study of T-cell reconstitution after alpha-beta-depleted transplantation in children (dated by TCRdb to 2016 to 2018). Notes on the research overall: T-cell immune reconstitution after TCRalphabeta/CD19-depleted allogeneic hematopoietic cell transplantation in children was quantitatively tracked in the study by means of TCR repertoire profiling. The research as a whole found: Hyperexpanded clone frequencies declined over subsequent months; after one year, T-cell counts and TCRbeta diversity were mostly attributed to newly produced T cells. In some patients, high TCRbeta diversity at day 60 was attributed to recipient T cells and intrathymic progenitors that had survived conditioning. The apparently early alphabetaT-cell count recovery about two months after transplant was reportedly dependent on only several hundred rapidly expanded clones derived from non-depleted graft cells.

The sample holds many counts of this clonotype. Its antigen remains undetermined. No qualities accompany the bases; no much larger clone lies one base away. The treatment or condition label for this specimen denotes: allogeneic hematopoietic cell transplantation with graft depleted of TCRalphabeta T cells and CD19 B cells. TCRalphabeta/CD19-depleted allogeneic hematopoietic cell grafts were given to the transplant recipients, all of whom were children. Library prep was done by PCR. The listed sequencing device is Illumina HiSeq 2500. TCR library preparation used molecular barcoding, with unique molecular identifiers applied to normalize quantification of the TCRbeta repertoire. In-frame beta chains were kept once TCRdb had trimmed the public reads at Q25 with fastp and called clones with MiXCR. One record per CDR3 amino acid sequence lists the most common genes and DNA. For this sample there are 350,000 to 500,000 distinct CDR3 sequences; 43% appear just once. The leading ten clones occupy 27% of the sample.

V sheds 4 bases and J sheds 1 base, leaving 17 bases between their ends. There are 16 amino acids in the CDR3, from cysteine to phenylalanine inclusive. Left in the record is the CDR3 DNA by itself, 48 bases read in frame from the first base. For CDR1 and CDR2, the germline V gene lists SGHRS and YFSETQ. Recombination linked TRBV5-1 to TRBJ1-2; the D gene is possibly TRBD1, with 6 bases matching. The starting material was PBMCs, obtained before TCRalphabeta/CD19-depleted stem cell transplant. This TCR was recovered from a girl aged 2 to 9 with aplastic anemia, due to receive a stem cell transplant. In nucleotide form, the sequence is TGCGCCAGCAGCCGGGACATACTAGTCCGTAACTATGGCTACACCTTC. It translates as CASSRDILVRNYGYTF.